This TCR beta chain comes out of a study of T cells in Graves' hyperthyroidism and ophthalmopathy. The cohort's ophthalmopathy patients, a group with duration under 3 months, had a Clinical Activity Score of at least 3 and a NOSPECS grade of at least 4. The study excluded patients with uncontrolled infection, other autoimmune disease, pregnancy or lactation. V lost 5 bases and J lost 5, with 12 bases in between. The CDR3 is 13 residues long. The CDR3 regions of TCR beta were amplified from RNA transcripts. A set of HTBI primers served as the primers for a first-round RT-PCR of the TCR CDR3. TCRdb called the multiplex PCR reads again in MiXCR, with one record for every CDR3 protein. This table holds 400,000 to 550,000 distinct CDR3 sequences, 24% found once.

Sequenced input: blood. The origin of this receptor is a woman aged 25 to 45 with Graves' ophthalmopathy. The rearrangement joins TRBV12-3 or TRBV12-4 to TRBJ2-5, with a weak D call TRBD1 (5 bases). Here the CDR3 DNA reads TGTGCCAGCAGTCCACTCAGGGTGGAGACCCAGTACTTC. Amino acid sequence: CASSPLRVETQYF.